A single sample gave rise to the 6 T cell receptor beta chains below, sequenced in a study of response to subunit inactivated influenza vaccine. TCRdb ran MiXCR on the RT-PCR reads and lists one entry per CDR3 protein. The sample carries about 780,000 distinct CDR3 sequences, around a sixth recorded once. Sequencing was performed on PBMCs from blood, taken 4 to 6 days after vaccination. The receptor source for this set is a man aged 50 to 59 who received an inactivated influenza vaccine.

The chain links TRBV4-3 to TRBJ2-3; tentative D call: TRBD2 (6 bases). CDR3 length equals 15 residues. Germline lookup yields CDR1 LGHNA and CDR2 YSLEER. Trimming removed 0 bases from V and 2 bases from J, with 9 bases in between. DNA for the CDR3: TGCGCCAGCAGCCAAGACGGGACTTCCACAGATACGCAGTATTTT. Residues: CASSQDGTSTDTQYF.

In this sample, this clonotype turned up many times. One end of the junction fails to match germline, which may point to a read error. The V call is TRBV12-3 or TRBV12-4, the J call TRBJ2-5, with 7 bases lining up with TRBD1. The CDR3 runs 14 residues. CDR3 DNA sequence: TGTGCCAGCAGCCTTGACAGGGACCAGGAGACCCAGTACTTC. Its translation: CASSLDRDQETQYF.

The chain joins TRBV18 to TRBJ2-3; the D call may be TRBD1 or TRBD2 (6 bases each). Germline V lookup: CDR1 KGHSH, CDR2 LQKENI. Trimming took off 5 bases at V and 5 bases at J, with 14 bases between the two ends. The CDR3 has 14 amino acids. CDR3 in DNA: TGTGCCAGCTCAGGGGGGACACGGAGAGATACGCAGTATTTT. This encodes CASSGGTRRDTQYF.

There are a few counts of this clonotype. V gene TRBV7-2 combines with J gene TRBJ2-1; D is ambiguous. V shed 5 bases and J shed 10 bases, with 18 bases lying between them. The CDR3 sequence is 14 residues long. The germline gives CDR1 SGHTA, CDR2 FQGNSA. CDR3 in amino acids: CASSQSTGLGEQFF. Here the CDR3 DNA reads TGTGCCAGCAGCCAATCAACGGGCCTCGGGGAGCAGTTCTTC. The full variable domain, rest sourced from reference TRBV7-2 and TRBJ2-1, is GAGVSQSPSNKVTEKGKDVELRCDPISGHTALYWYRQSLGQGLEFLIYFQGNSAPDKSGLPSDRFSAERTGGSVSTLTIQRTQQEDSAVYLCASSQSTGLGEQFFGPGTRLTVL.

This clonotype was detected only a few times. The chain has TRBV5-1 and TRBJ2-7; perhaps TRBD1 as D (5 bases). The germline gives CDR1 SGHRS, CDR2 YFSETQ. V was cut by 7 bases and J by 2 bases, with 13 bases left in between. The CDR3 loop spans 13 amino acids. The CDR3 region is CASSKAGTYEQYF. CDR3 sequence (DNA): TGCGCCAGCTCAAAGGCAGGGACCTACGAGCAGTACTTC.

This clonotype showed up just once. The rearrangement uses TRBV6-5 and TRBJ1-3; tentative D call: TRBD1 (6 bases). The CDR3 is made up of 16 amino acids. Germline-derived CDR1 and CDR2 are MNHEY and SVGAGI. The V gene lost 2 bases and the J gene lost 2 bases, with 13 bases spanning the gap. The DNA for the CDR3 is TGTGCCAGCAGTTACGCCCTCCGGACAGCTGGAAACACCATATATTTT. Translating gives CASSYALRTAGNTIYF.